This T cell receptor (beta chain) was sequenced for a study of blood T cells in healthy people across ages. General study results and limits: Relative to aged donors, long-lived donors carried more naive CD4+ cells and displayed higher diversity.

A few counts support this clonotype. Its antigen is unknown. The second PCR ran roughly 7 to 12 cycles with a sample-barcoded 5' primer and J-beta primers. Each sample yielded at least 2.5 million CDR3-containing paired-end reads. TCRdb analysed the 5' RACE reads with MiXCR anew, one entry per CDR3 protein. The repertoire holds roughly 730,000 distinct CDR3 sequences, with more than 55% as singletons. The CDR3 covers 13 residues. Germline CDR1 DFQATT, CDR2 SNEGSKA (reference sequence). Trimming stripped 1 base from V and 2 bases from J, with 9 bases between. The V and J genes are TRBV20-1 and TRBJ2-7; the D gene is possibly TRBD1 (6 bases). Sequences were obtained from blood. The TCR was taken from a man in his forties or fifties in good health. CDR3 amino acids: CSARVGQTYEQYF. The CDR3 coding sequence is TGCAGTGCTAGAGTTGGACAGACCTACGAGCAGTACTTC.